These 27 T cell receptor beta chains were all obtained from the same sample, sequenced in a study of T-cell memory formation after mild COVID-19 (dated by TCRdb to the early 2020s). The library relied on 5' RACE. Sequencing instrument: Illumina NovaSeq 6000. Through fastp at Q25 and MiXCR, TCRdb rebuilt clones from the public reads, retaining in-frame beta chains. Rows matching on CDR3 protein sequence are summarized as one entry with the most common DNA and genes. The sample has nearly 200,000 distinct CDR3 sequences on record, around 17% of them singletons. 2% to 3% of the sample is taken by the ten largest. Material for sequencing was PBMCs or a T cell subset sorted from them (not recorded which). These receptors were obtained from an adult woman who had mild COVID-19 (a few samples of this study predate the infection). The sample titles of this study are shuffled in the database, so cell type and time point are left out; the donor was told from shared clones.

The chain carries TRBV6-2 or TRBV6-3 and TRBJ1-3, with D tentatively TRBD1 (6 bases). V lost 6 bases and J lost 4, with 13 bases in between. The germline V gene encodes CDR1 MNHEY and CDR2 SVGEGT. CDR3 length equals 14 residues. The DNA for the CDR3 is TGTGCCAGCAGCTTCGACAGGAAAGGAAACACCATATATTTT. Protein: CASSFDRKGNTIYF.

V usage is TRBV2 and J usage is TRBJ2-3, with D possibly matching TRBD2 (6 bases). The CDR3 runs 15 residues. CDR1 is SNHLY and CDR2 is FYNNEI in the germline V gene. V was pared by 1 base and J by 3 bases, with 11 bases between. This chain's CDR3 is CASSEVGGTTDTQYF. CDR3 coding DNA: TGTGCCAGCAGTGAAGTCGGAGGGACGACAGATACGCAGTATTTT.

V usage is TRBV5-1 and J usage is TRBJ2-7, with TRBD1 matching 7 bases. CDR3 length: 16 amino acids. V lost 4 bases and J lost 0; bases outside the gene matches: 10. Germline CDR1 and CDR2: SGHRS and YFSETQ. The CDR3 loop reads CASSPGWDSPSYEQYF. CDR3 sequence (DNA): TGCGCCAGCAGCCCCGGATGGGACAGTCCCTCCTACGAGCAGTACTTC.

This clonotype showed up just a few times. The genes are TRBV6-1 and TRBJ2-5; 11 bases are a match to TRBD1. J lost 5 bases, V lost 1 base, and 3 bases had no gene match. The CDR3 covers 15 residues. The germline CDR1 and CDR2 sequences are MNHNS and SASEGT. CDR3 bases: TGTGCCAGCAGTGAAGGGACAGGGGGCAGGGAGACCCAGTACTTC. Translated: CASSEGTGGRETQYF.

V is TRBV20-1 and J is TRBJ2-7; 9 bases map to TRBD1. The V gene's germline CDR1 is DFQATT and CDR2 SNEGSKA (reference sequence). The J segment lost 4 bases and the V segment lost 0 bases, leaving 7 bases of the junction unmatched. This CDR3 spans 15 amino acids. Here the CDR3 DNA reads TGCAGTGCTAGAGATTCCGGGACAGGGAGTTACGAGCAGTACTTC. This gives the protein CSARDSGTGSYEQYF.

V is TRBV29-1 and J is TRBJ1-5; D may be TRBD1 (5 bases). This CDR3 region has 15 residues. Germline V CDR1 and CDR2: SQVTM, ANQGSEA. The V gene lost 6 bases and the J gene lost 4 bases, with 19 bases spanning the gap. This CDR3 is CSVITDIAGNQPQHF. The CDR3 region has the DNA TGCAGCGTAATCACGGACATTGCCGGGAATCAGCCCCAGCATTTT.

This sequence joins TRBV12-3 or TRBV12-4 and TRBJ1-4; D is unresolved. The V and J ends lost 8 bases and 8 bases respectively, with 21 bases between them. This CDR3 has 15 amino acids. CDR3 in amino acids: CASDLSHTAGEKLFF. The CDR3 nucleotides read TGTGCCAGCGACCTCTCGCACACTGCGGGAGAAAAACTGTTTTTT.

The rearrangement joins TRBV15 to TRBJ2-3; TRBD1 matches at 8 bases. The CDR3 contains 15 residues. Germline V lookup: CDR1 LNHNV, CDR2 YYDKDF (reference sequence). With V trimmed by 2 bases and J by 3 bases, 4 bases remained unmatched. The CDR3 here is CATSRSDRATDTQYF. The CDR3 nucleotides are TGTGCCACCAGCAGATCGGACAGGGCGACAGATACGCAGTATTTT.

This clonotype came up a few times. The V gene is TRBV5-1, the J gene TRBJ2-2; 7 bases map to TRBD1. The CDR3 spans 15 residues. Germline trimming cut 4 bases from V and 1 base from J; bases unmatched to any gene: 4. Germline V CDR1 and CDR2: SGHRS, YFSETQ. The CDR3 sequence: CASSKRTGNTGELFF. The CDR3 DNA sequence: TGCGCCAGCAGCAAACGGACAGGGAACACCGGGGAGCTGTTTTTT.

The chain uses TRBV20-1 and TRBJ1-1; D is unresolved. Looked up from germline, CDR1 is DFQATT and CDR2 is SNEGSKA (reference sequence). V was clipped by 6 bases and J by 1 base, with 18 bases between them. CDR3 length: 15 residues. CDR3 residues: CSAPLLGRGNTEAFF. In nucleotides, the CDR3 is TGCAGTGCCCCTTTACTCGGCCGGGGGAACACTGAAGCTTTCTTT.

Only a few counts were recorded for this clonotype. The chain links TRBV9 to TRBJ2-2, with D unresolved. This CDR3 is 14 amino acids long. The germline V and J ends were trimmed by 1 base and 3 bases, with 7 bases remaining between them. The germline V gene encodes CDR1 SGDLS and CDR2 YYNGEE. The CDR3 is CASSVLTDTGELFF. The CDR3 DNA sequence: TGTGCCAGCAGCGTATTAACGGACACCGGGGAGCTGTTTTTT.

This clonotype was seen ten or more times. This chain connects TRBV12-3 or TRBV12-4 to TRBJ2-3, with D possibly matching TRBD2 (5 bases). The CDR3 consists of 12 residues. V was cut by 6 bases and J by 5 bases, with 9 bases left in between. The CDR3 bases are TGTGCCAGCAGGTCGAGCGGAGATACGCAGTATTTT. It encodes CASRSSGDTQYF.

The chain uses TRBV20-1 and TRBJ1-5; 7 bases agree with TRBD1. Germline assignment: CDR1 DFQATT and CDR2 SNEGSKA (reference sequence). J gave up 3 bases and V 6 bases, and 5 bases lay outside the gene matches. The length of the CDR3 is 13 residues. The CDR3 here is CSAETGVNQPQHF. In DNA, the CDR3 is TGCAGTGCGGAAACAGGGGTCAATCAGCCCCAGCATTTT.

CDR3 DNA sequence: TGTGCCAGCAGCCTGACAGGGCAACTACGGGGCTACACCTTC. Protein sequence: CASSLTGQLRGYTF. This rearrangement joins TRBV3-1 to TRBJ1-2; 7 bases align to TRBD1. Looked up from germline, CDR1 is LGHDT and CDR2 is YNNKEL (reference sequence). Trimming took 4 bases from V and 8 from J; bases not matched to a gene: 10. The CDR3 sequence is 14 residues long.

This clonotype appeared a few times. The chain employs TRBV9 and TRBJ2-3; D gene uncertain. Germline CDR1 is SGDLS and CDR2 is YYNGEE. V was cut by 0 bases and J by 2 bases, with 13 bases left in between. This CDR3 has 16 amino acids. This CDR3 reads CASSVVGRASTDTQYF. CDR3 nucleotide sequence: TGTGCCAGCAGCGTAGTCGGTAGGGCCTCCACAGATACGCAGTATTTT. The entire variable domain, with the rest obtained from reference TRBV9 and TRBJ2-3, is as follows: DSGVTQTPKHLITATGQRVTLRCSPRSGDLSVYWYQQSLDQGLQFLIQYYNGEERAKGNILERFSAQQFPDLHSELNLSSLELGDSALYFCASSVVGRASTDTQYFGPGTRLTVL.

The chain uses TRBV5-1 and TRBJ2-1, with 13 bases matching TRBD2. V shed 4 bases, J shed 0 bases, and the junction held 10 bases outside the gene matches. This CDR3 is built from 19 residues. CDR1 is SGHRS, CDR2 YFSETQ, per germline. DNA of the CDR3: TGCGCCAGCAGCCTACCTGGGACTAGCGGGGACTACTCCTACAATGAGCAGTTCTTC. Translating it yields CASSLPGTSGDYSYNEQFF. Full variable domain (missing parts from reference TRBV5-1 and TRBJ2-1): KAGVTQTPRYLIKTRGQQVTLSCSPISGHRSVSWYQQTPGQGLQFLFEYFSETQRNKGNFPGRFSGRQFSNSRSEMNVSTLELGDSALYLCASSLPGTSGDYSYNEQFFGPGTRLTVL.

This chain links TRBV6-2 or TRBV6-3 with TRBJ2-7; D is uncertain. The germline CDR1 and CDR2 sequences are MNHEY and SVGEGT. The ends were cut back, 3 bases at V and 5 bases at J, with 14 bases in the middle. The CDR3 spans 14 residues. The CDR3, as DNA: TGTGCCAGCAGTTATCCGGGCGGTAAGAACGAGCAGTACTTC. Translating it yields CASSYPGGKNEQYF.

The chain has TRBV3-1 and TRBJ1-2; no definite D call. The germline gives CDR1 LGHDT, CDR2 YNNKEL (reference sequence). This CDR3 spans 14 amino acids. V gave up 4 bases and J gave up 4 bases, with 13 bases separating them. The CDR3 reads CASSPVGVGYGYTF. DNA of the CDR3: TGTGCCAGCAGCCCGGTCGGAGTAGGCTATGGCTACACCTTC.

This clonotype occurred a few times. V usage is TRBV5-1 and J usage is TRBJ1-2; D is uncertain. Germline lookup yields CDR1 SGHRS and CDR2 YFSETQ. The V end lost 4 bases, the J end lost 4 bases, and 8 bases lay between the germline ends. The CDR3 sequence is 12 residues long. The CDR3 nucleotides read TGCGCCAGCAGCCGGGAGTTCTATGGCTACACCTTC. It is translated as CASSREFYGYTF.

V gene TRBV5-4 combines with J gene TRBJ2-3; TRBD2 matches at 13 bases. With 0 bases clipped from V and 2 bases from J, the junction kept 9 bases outside the gene matches. The CDR3 totals 19 residues. The germline V gene has CDR1 SGHNT and CDR2 YYREEE (reference sequence). CDR3 region: CASSLGLAGGTTDTDTQYF. CDR3 bases: TGTGCCAGCAGCTTGGGACTAGCGGGGGGCACCACAGACACAGATACGCAGTATTTT.

V usage is TRBV20-1 and J usage is TRBJ2-4; weak D call: TRBD1 (6 bases). V gave up 3 bases and J gave up 4 bases, with 13 bases separating them. The CDR3 sequence is 14 residues long. In germline, CDR1 is DFQATT, CDR2 SNEGSKA (reference sequence). CDR3 sequence (DNA): TGCAGTGCTAGTTATGGGACAATGAAAAACATTCAGTACTTC. Residues: CSASYGTMKNIQYF.

This chain connects TRBV7-8 to TRBJ1-1; D gene ambiguous. Trimming took off 2 bases at V and 1 base at J, with 5 bases between the two ends. The CDR3 is 13 amino acids. Germline V gene lookup returns CDR1 SGHVS and CDR2 FQNEAQ. This chain's CDR3 is CASSLNRNTEAFF. The CDR3 coding sequence is TGTGCCAGCAGCTTAAACAGGAACACTGAAGCTTTCTTT.

This clonotype has ten or more counts. The rearrangement joins TRBV5-1 to TRBJ2-5; TRBD1 might be the D (5 bases). CDR1 SGHRS and CDR2 YFSETQ come from the germline V gene. Trimming left V 4 bases short and J 4 bases short, with 11 bases between. This CDR3 spans 13 amino acids. CDR3 coding DNA: TGCGCCAGCAGCCTCAGGGTGGGAGAGACCCAGTACTTC. Translating it yields CASSLRVGETQYF.

This clonotype was counted at least ten times. The chain employs TRBV4-2 and TRBJ2-1; 13 bases fit TRBD2. V lost 5 bases to trimming and J lost 6 bases; unmatched junction nucleotides: 13. The germline V gene has CDR1 LGHNA and CDR2 YNFKEQ. The CDR3 extends over 18 amino acids. CDR3 sequence: CASSEKSPGLAGLNEQFF. In nucleotides, the CDR3 is TGTGCCAGCAGCGAAAAAAGTCCGGGACTAGCGGGACTCAATGAGCAGTTCTTC.

In its sample, this clonotype was seen many times. The J gene is TRBJ2-1, the V gene TRBV6-5, with a weak D call TRBD2 (6 bases). Trimming took off 5 bases at V and 7 bases at J, with 9 bases between the two ends. The CDR3 runs 12 residues. Germline CDR1 and CDR2: MNHEY and SVGAGI. For the CDR3, the DNA is TGTGCCAGCAGTGCCGGGACTAATGAGCAGTTCTTC. This codes for CASSAGTNEQFF.

This clonotype appeared many times. The chain joins TRBV4-1 to TRBJ2-7; D may correspond to TRBD1 or TRBD2 (5 bases each). Trimming took 1 base from V and 1 from J, leaving 8 bases between them. The CDR3 has 14 amino acids. The germline V gene has CDR1 MGHRA and CDR2 YSYEKL. The chain's CDR3 is CASSQGDGSYEQYF. The CDR3 nucleotides are TGCGCCAGCAGCCAAGGGGACGGGTCCTACGAGCAGTACTTC.

This clonotype was observed at least ten times. V gene TRBV7-8 combines with J gene TRBJ1-1; TRBD1 might be the D (5 bases). V was pared by 6 bases and J by 0 bases, with 14 bases between. The CDR3 has 15 residues. Germline values: CDR1 SGHVS, CDR2 FQNEAQ. In nucleotides, the CDR3 is TGTGCCAGCAGGTCCTCCGGGGCTTTGAACACTGAAGCTTTCTTT. This encodes CASRSSGALNTEAFF.